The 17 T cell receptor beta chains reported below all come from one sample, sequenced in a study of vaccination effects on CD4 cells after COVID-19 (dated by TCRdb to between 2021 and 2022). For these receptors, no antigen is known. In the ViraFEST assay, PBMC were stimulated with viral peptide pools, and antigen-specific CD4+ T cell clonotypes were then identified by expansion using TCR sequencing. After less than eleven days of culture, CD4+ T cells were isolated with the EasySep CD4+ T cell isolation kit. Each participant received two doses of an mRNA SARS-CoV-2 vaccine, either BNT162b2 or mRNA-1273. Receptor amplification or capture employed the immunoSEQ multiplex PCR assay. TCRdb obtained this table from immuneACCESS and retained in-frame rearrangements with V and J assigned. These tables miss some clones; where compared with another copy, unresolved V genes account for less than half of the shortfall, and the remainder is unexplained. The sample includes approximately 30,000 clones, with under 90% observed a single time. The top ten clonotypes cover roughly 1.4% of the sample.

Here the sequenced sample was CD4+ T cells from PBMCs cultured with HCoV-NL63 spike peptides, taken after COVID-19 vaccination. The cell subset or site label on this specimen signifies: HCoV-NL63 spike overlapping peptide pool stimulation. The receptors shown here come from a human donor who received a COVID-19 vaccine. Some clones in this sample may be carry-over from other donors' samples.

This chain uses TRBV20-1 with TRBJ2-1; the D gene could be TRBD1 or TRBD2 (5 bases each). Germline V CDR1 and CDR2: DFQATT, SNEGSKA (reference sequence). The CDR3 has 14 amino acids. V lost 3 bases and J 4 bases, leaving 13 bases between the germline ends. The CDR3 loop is CSASKPGPYNEQFF. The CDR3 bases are TGCAGTGCTAGTAAGCCGGGGCCTTACAATGAGCAGTTCTTC.

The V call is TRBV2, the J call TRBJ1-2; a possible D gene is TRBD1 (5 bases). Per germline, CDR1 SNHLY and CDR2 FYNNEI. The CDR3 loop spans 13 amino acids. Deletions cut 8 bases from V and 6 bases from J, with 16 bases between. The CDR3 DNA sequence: TGTGCCAGCGGAAGGACCGGGGGGGATGGCTACACCTTC. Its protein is CASGRTGGDGYTF.

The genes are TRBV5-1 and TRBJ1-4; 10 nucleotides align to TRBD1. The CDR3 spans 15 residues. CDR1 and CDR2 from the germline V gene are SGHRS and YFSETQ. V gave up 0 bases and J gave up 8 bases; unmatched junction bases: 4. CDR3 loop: CASSLAGTGEEKLFF. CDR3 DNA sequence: TGCGCCAGCAGCTTGGCCGGGACAGGGGAGGAAAAACTGTTTTTT.

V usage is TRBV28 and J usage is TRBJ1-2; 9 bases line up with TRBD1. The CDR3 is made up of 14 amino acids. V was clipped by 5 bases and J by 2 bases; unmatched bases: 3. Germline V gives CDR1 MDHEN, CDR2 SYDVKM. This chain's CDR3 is CASSTTGGNYGYTF. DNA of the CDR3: TGTGCCAGCAGTACTACAGGGGGCAACTATGGCTACACCTTC.

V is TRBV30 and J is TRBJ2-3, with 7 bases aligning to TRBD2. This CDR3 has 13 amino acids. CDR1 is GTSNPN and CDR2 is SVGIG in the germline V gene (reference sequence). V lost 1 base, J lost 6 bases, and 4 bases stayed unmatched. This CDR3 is CAWSGGGEDTQYF. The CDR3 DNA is TGTGCCTGGAGTGGTGGGGGGGAGGATACGCAGTATTTT.

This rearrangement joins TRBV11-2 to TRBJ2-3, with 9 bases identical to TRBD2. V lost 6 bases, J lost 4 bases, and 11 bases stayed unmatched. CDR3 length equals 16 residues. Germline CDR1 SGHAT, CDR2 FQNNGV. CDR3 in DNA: TGTGCCAGCAGTCCGTGGGGCGGGGGGGCAGCAGATACGCAGTATTTT. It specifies CASSPWGGGAADTQYF.

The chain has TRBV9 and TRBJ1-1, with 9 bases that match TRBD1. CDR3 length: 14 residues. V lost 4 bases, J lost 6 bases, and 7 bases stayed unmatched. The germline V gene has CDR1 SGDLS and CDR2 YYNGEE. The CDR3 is CASSPSGQGAEAFF. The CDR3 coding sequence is TGTGCCAGCAGCCCGTCGGGACAGGGCGCTGAAGCTTTCTTT.

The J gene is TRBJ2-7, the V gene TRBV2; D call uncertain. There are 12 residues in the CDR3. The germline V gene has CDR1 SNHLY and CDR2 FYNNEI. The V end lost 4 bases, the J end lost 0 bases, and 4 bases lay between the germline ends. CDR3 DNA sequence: TGTGCCAGCAGTGCGAACTCCTACGAGCAGTACGTC. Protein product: CASSANSYEQYV.

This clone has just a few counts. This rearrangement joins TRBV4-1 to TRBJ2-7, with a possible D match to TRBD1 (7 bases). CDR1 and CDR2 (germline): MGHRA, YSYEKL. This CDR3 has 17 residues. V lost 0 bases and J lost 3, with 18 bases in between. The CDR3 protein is CASSQDYQAGQIYEQYV. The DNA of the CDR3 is TGCGCCAGCAGCCAAGATTATCAGGCGGGACAGATCTACGAGCAGTACGTC.

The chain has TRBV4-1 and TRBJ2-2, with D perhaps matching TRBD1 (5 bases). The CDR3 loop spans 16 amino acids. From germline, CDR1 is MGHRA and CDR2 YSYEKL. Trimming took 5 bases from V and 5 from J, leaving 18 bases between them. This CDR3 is CASSKRQGVKTGELFF. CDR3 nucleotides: TGCGCCAGCAGCAAACGCCAAGGGGTTAAAACCGGGGAGCTGTTTTTT.

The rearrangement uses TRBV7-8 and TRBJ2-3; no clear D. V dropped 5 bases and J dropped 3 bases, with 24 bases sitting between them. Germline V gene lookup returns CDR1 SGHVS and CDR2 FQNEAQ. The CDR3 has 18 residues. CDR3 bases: TGTGCCAGCAGCCCGAGACTCGATACGGGCCTCAAAACAGATACGCAGTATTTT. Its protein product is CASSPRLDTGLKTDTQYF.

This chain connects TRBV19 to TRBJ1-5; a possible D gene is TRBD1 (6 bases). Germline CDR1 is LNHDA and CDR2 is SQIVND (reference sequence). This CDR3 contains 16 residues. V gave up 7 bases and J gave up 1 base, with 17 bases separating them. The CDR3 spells CASNPLGRGSNQPQHF. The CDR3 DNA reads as TGTGCCAGTAATCCCCTCGGCAGGGGAAGCAATCAGCCCCAGCATTTT.

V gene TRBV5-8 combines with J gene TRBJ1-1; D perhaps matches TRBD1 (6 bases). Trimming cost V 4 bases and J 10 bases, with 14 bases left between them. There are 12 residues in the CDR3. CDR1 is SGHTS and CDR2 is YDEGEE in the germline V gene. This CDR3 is CASSTLGGGAFF. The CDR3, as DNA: TGTGCCAGCAGCACACTGGGAGGGGGAGCTTTCTTT. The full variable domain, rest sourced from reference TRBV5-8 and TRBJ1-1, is EAGVTQSPTHLIKTRGQQATLRCSPISGHTSVYWYQQALGLGLQFLLWYDEGEERNRGNFPPRFSGRQFPNYSSELNVNALELEDSALYLCASSTLGGGAFFGQGTRLTVV.

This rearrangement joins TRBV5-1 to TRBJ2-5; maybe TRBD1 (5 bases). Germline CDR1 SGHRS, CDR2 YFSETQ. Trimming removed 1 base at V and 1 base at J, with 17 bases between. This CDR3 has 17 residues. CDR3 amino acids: CASSLWQGITTQETQYF. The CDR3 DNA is TGCGCCAGCAGCTTGTGGCAGGGAATTACGACCCAAGAGACCCAGTACTTC.

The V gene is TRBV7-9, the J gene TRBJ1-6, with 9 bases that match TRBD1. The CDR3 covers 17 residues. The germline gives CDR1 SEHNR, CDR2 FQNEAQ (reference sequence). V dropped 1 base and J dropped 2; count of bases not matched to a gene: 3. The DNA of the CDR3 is TGTGCCAGCAGCTTAGAAACAGGGGGCCCCTATAATTCACCCCTCCACTTT. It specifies CASSLETGGPYNSPLHF.

The DNA of the CDR3 is TGCGCCAGCAGCCGGCCAAACACCGGGGAGCTGTTTTTT. Translating gives CASSRPNTGELFF. V and J are TRBV4-1 and TRBJ2-2; no clear D. With 4 bases removed from V and 2 bases from J, the gap between germline ends came to 5 bases. This CDR3 comprises 13 residues. CDR1 and CDR2 (germline): MGHRA, YSYEKL.

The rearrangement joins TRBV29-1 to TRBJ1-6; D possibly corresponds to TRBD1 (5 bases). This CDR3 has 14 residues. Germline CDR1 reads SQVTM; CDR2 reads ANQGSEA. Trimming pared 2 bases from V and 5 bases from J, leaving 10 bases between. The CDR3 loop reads CSVEWGRDNSPLHF. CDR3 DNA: TGCAGCGTTGAATGGGGCAGAGATAATTCACCCCTCCACTTT. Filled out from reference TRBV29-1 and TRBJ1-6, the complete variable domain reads SAVISQKPSRDICQRGTSLTIQCQVDSQVTMMFWYRQQPGQSLTLIATANQGSEATYESGFVIDKFPISRPNLTFSTLTVSNMSPEDSSIYLCSVEWGRDNSPLHFGNGTRLTVT.